A selection of T cell receptor beta chains follows, all from one sample in a study of blood T cell dynamics during melanoma immunotherapy. The protocol was immunoSEQ multiplex PCR, while the TCRdb copy is restricted to in-frame clones and leaves out a portion. The sample shows around 26,000 clones, roughly 85% of them seen only once. The material sequenced was blood, taken from a patient treated with checkpoint blockade. The receptors come from a human donor with melanoma. The CDR3 runs from the conserved cysteine through the conserved F or W. A D gene is named only where the DNA matches it firmly. Not all rows give a size; the values are once, few, many and, for expanded clones, a class.

>13|NA|TRBV27|NA|TRBJ2-3
TGTGCCAGCAGTTTCCGGGGCACAGATACGCAGTATTTT
CASSFRGTDTQYF
>13|NA|TRBV7-6|NA|TRBJ2-7
TGTGCCAGCAGCCCCTGGGCCTCCTACGAGCAGTACTTC
CASSPWASYEQYF
>14|once|TRBV25-1|NA|TRBJ2-7
TGTGCCAGCAGTGACAACCTGGTGGGCCACGAGCAGTACTTC
CASSDNLVGHEQYF
>14|NA|TRBV18|NA|TRBJ2-7
TGTGCCAGCTCCCAAGGGACTTCCCGTTTTGGGCAGTACTTC
CASSQGTSRFGQYF
>14|NA|TRBV6-1|TRBD1|TRBJ2-7
TGTGCCAGCAGTGTACAGGGGGCGGGCTACGAGCAGTACTTC
CASSVQGAGYEQYF
>15|few|TRBV11-1|NA|TRBJ2-1
TGTGCCAGCAGCTTTGGGGAAAGCTCCTACAATGAGCAGTTCTTC
CASSFGESSYNEQFF
>18|NA|TRBV7-8|TRBD2|TRBJ2-2
TGTGCCAGCAGCTCGAGGACTAGCGGGAGGGCCCACAACGGGGAGCTGTTTTTT
CASSSRTSGRAHNGELFF
>13|NA|TRBV10-1|NA|TRBJ2-7
TGCGCCAGCAGTGCCATAGGACGGGCCGAGCAGTACTTC
CASSAIGRAEQYF
>14|NA|TRBV7-2|TRBD1|TRBJ2-7
TGTGCCAGCAGCATTGACAGGGGTCGGGACGAGCAGTACTTC
CASSIDRGRDEQYF
>15|NA|TRBV28|TRBD1|TRBJ2-5
TGTGCCAGCAGTCTGACCGGGACAGGGGGAGAGACCCAGTACTTC
CASSLTGTGGETQYF
>12|once|TRBV29-1|TRBD2|TRBJ2-5
TGCAGCGTCGCGACTAGCTTAGAGACCCAGTACTTC
CSVATSLETQYF
>16|NA|TRBV28|TRBD2|TRBJ2-1
TGTGCCAGCAGTTTATTGCGTAGCGGGAGAGTAGGTGAGCAGTTCTTC
CASSLLRSGRVGEQFF
>15|once|TRBV6-5|NA|TRBJ1-1
TGTGCCAGCAGCTTAGCAGAGGGAGGGAAGGCTGAAGCTTTCTTT
CASSLAEGGKAEAFF
>13|NA|TRBV19|NA|TRBJ1-5
TGTGCCAGTAGCTCGGACACCTCCTCTCCCCAGCATTTT
CASSSDTSSPQHF
>15|NA|TRBV10-2|NA|TRBJ1-5
TGCGCCAGCTCCCGAGGGGAGGGAAGCAATCAGCCCCAGCATTTT
CASSRGEGSNQPQHF
>12|NA|TRBV29-1|TRBD1|TRBJ1-2
TGCAGCGCAGGGACAGGGGGCTATGGCTACACCTTC
CSAGTGGYGYTF
>13|NA|TRBV29-1|NA|TRBJ2-2
TGCAGCGTTGGGCTAGTTCTCACCGGGGAGCTGTTTTTT
CSVGLVLTGELFF
>13|NA|TRBV18|NA|TRBJ2-3
TGTGCCAGCTCACCACAACCGGCGGATACGCAGTATTTT
CASSPQPADTQYF
>14|NA|TRBV9|NA|TRBJ2-5
TGTGCCAGCAGCGTAGGGTCTGCAGGAGAGACCCAGTACTTC
CASSVGSAGETQYF
>15|NA|TRBV18|TRBD2|TRBJ2-7
TGTGCCAGCTCACCACGAACTAGCGGGAGCTACGAGCAGTACTTC
CASSPRTSGSYEQYF
>17|NA|TRBV5-1|TRBD1|TRBJ1-4
TGCGCCAGCAGCCGGACAGGGGTCGGCAGGATCAATGAAAAACTGTTTTTT
CASSRTGVGRINEKLFF
>17|NA|TRBV4-2|NA|TRBJ1-6
TGTGCCAGCAGCCCCCGACAGGATAGCTCCTATAATTCACCCCTCCACTTT
CASSPRQDSSYNSPLHF
>15|NA|TRBV6-5|TRBD2|TRBJ2-7
TGTGCCAGCAGACCACTAGCGGGGGGCCTCTACGAGCAGTACTTC
CASRPLAGGLYEQYF
>17|NA|TRBV27|TRBD2|TRBJ2-7
TGTGCCAGCAGTTCGGGACTAGCGGGAGGAGGATCCTACGAGCAGTACTTC
CASSSGLAGGGSYEQYF
>15|NA|TRBV2|NA|TRBJ2-3
TGTGCCAGCAGCCGAGGGGACTTGTACACAGATACGCAGTATTTT
CASSRGDLYTDTQYF
>17|NA|TRBV13|TRBD1|TRBJ1-6
TGTGCCAGCAGCTCCAACCCCGGGACAGGGGGGAATTCACCCCTCCACTTT
CASSSNPGTGGNSPLHF
>17|once|TRBV5-1|TRBD2|TRBJ2-1
TGCGCCAGCAGCTGGACTAGCGGGAGGGCCCAGTACAATGAGCAGTTCTTC
CASSWTSGRAQYNEQFF
>17|NA|TRBV5-6|NA|TRBJ2-4
TGTGCCAGCAGCTCCCCGCAGGTCGGCCTTGCCAAAAACATTCAGTACTTC
CASSSPQVGLAKNIQYF
>12|NA|TRBV28|NA|TRBJ1-2
TGTGCCAGCAGGTGGGGGATGTATGGCTACACCTTC
CASRWGMYGYTF
>14|NA|TRBV7-8|NA|TRBJ2-1
TGTGCCAGCAGCTTAGCCCGGACAGTACGGGAGCAGTTCTTC
CASSLARTVREQFF
>18|NA|TRBV14|TRBD2|TRBJ2-5
TGTGCCAGCAGCCGACTCGGGACTAGCGGGAGGGCCCGTGAGACCCAGTACTTC
CASSRLGTSGRARETQYF
>16|NA|TRBV6-4|NA|TRBJ2-2
TGTGCCAGCAGTGACTCCGGGGGGCGGACCACCGGGGAGCTGTTTTTT
CASSDSGGRTTGELFF
>16|once|TRBV19|TRBD2|TRBJ2-3
TGTGCCAGTAGTACCCGACTAGCGGGGAGCACAGATACGCAGTATTTT
CASSTRLAGSTDTQYF
>11|NA|TRBV5-6|TRBD2|TRBJ2-3
TGTGCCAGCAGCCGACTAGCGAGTCAGTATTTT
CASSRLASQYF
>16|NA|TRBV7-8|NA|TRBJ2-3
TGTGCCAGCAGCTTAGGGAGGGGTCCTGCGGGAGATACGCAGTATTTT
CASSLGRGPAGDTQYF
>12|NA|TRBV9|NA|TRBJ2-5
TGTGCCAGGACACTAGTGGGGGAGACCCAGTACTTC
CARTLVGETQYF
>12|NA|TRBV15|NA|TRBJ2-7
TGTGCCACCAGCAGAGGAGTCCCCGAGCAGTACTTC
CATSRGVPEQYF
>15|NA|TRBV29-1|TRBD2|TRBJ2-1
TGCAGCGCCGACACCACTAGCGGGATTTACAATGAGCAGTTCTTC
CSADTTSGIYNEQFF
>14|NA|TRBV28|TRBD1|TRBJ1-2
TGTGCCAGCAGACGACAGGGGGTGGAGAATGGCTACACCTTC
CASRRQGVENGYTF
>14|NA|TRBV2|NA|TRBJ1-2
TGTGCCAGCAGTGACCCACGTCCCACGTATGGCTACACCTTC
CASSDPRPTYGYTF
>16|NA|TRBV5-4|NA|TRBJ1-4
TGTGCCAGCAGCTCTGGGGGGGAAGGAACTAATGAAAAACTGTTTTTT
CASSSGGEGTNEKLFF
>13|NA|TRBV7-9|TRBD1|TRBJ1-1
TGTGCCAGCAGCCCCCAGGGGGAGGCTGAAGCTTTCTTT
CASSPQGEAEAFF
>15|few|TRBV5-1|NA|TRBJ2-7
TGCGCCAGCAGCTTTAGTGGACCTCTCTCCTACGAGCAGTACTTC
CASSFSGPLSYEQYF
>14|NA|TRBV5-1|TRBD1|TRBJ1-4
TGCGCCAGCAGCCCGGGACAGGAACAAGAAAAACTGTTTTTT
CASSPGQEQEKLFF
>13|NA|TRBV4-1|TRBD2|TRBJ2-1
TGCGCCAGCAGCCTTAGCGGGGGCAATGAGCAGTTCTTC
CASSLSGGNEQFF
>18|NA|TRBV14|TRBD1|TRBJ1-6
TGTGCCAGCAGCCAAGATCCTCATCGACAGGGCCCCCGATTTCGTCTCCACTTT
CASSQDPHRQGPRFRLHF
>15|NA|TRBV7-3|TRBD1|TRBJ1-1
TGTGCCAGCAGTTCGTGGACAGGGACGAACACTGAAGCTTTCTTT
CASSSWTGTNTEAFF
>11|NA|TRBV2|NA|TRBJ2-7
TGTGCCAGCACTCTGGTGTCTGGGCAGTACTTC
CASTLVSGQYF
>14|few|TRBV7-2|NA|TRBJ1-3
TGTGCCAGCAGCCCCGGGGACACAGGAAACACCATATATTTT
CASSPGDTGNTIYF
>12|NA|TRBV7-6|NA|TRBJ2-5
TGTGCCAGCAGCTTAGGTGAGGAGACCCAGTACTTC
CASSLGEETQYF
>13|NA|TRBV25-1|NA|TRBJ1-6
TGTGCCAGCGGGGGCCTTGATAATTCACCCCTCCACTTT
CASGGLDNSPLHF
>13|few|TRBV19|NA|TRBJ2-4
TGTGCCAGTAGTATCACAGGGAGCGACATTCAGTACTTC
CASSITGSDIQYF
>14|NA|TRBV6-5|TRBD2|TRBJ2-7
TGTGCCAGCAGCTCCGGGACTAGCGCCTACGAGCAGTACTTC
CASSSGTSAYEQYF
>15|NA|TRBV2|NA|TRBJ2-5
TGTGCCAGCAGTGAAGCTGAGACACCCCTAGAGACCCAGTACTTC
CASSEAETPLETQYF
>13|NA|TRBV19|NA|TRBJ2-5
TGTGCCAGTAACGCGGGGTGGGGAGAGACCCAGTACTTC
CASNAGWGETQYF
>14|NA|TRBV5-4|NA|TRBJ1-1
TGTGCCAGCAGCTTGGGTCGTAGGGGCACTGAAGCTTTCTTT
CASSLGRRGTEAFF
>16|NA|TRBV7-9|NA|TRBJ1-3
TGTGCCAGCAGCTTAGTAGGGGGACCAGGAGGAAACACCATATATTTT
CASSLVGGPGGNTIYF
>17|NA|TRBV14|NA|TRBJ1-6
TGTGCCAGCAGCCTTCTAAGTTTTCGGGACGGTAATTCACCCCTCCACTTT
CASSLLSFRDGNSPLHF